This T cell receptor beta chain comes out of a study of cytomegalovirus exposure and HLA in healthy donors. Whole-study findings and limits: Because they were indistinguishable, some V segments, including TRBV6-2 and TRBV6-3, were excluded. Presence/absence analysis assumed near-uniform sequencing depth across donors.

This clone has only one observation. Antigen specificity is unknown. The CDR3 is made up of 15 amino acids. Trimming removed 7 bases at V and 0 bases at J, with 15 bases between. The germline V gene encodes CDR1 MNHNS and CDR2 SASEGT. The PCR was carried out with 60 Vbeta primers and 13 Jbeta primers. Data came from immunoSEQ multiplex PCR; TCRdb stores just in-frame clones and leaves some out. The sample holds fewer than 65,000 clones, about 80% seen once. The chain uses TRBV6-1 and TRBJ1-2; D uncertain. Sequenced material: PBMCs. The TCR comes from a woman in her thirties or forties in good health and CMV-seropositive. In DNA, the CDR3 is TGTGCCAGCACCCATTCGGGAGCCTCTAACTATGGCTACACCTTC. Residues: CASTHSGASNYGYTF.